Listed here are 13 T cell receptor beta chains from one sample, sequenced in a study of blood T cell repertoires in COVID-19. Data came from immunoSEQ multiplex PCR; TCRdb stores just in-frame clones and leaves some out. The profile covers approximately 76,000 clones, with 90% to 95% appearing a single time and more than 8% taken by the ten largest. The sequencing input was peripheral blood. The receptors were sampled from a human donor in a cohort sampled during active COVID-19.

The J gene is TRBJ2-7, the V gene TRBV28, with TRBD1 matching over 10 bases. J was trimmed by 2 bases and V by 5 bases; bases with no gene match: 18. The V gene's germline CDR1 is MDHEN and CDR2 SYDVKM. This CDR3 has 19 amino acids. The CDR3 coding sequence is TGTGCCAGCAGTCCTCCCCTCCGATTCCGGGACAGGGGTCCCTACGAGCAGTACTTC. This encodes CASSPPLRFRDRGPYEQYF.

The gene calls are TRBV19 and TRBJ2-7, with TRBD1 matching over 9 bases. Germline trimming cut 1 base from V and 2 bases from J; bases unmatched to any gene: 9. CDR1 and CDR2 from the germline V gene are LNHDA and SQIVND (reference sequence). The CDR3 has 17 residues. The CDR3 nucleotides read TGTGCCAGTAGTATAGGCCCCATGGGACAGGGCCCCTACGAGCAGTACTTC. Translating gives CASSIGPMGQGPYEQYF.

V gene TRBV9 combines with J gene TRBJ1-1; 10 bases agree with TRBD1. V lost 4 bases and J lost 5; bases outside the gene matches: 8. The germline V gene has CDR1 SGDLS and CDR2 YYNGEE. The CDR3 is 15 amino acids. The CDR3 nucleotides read TGTGCCAGCAGCCCCAGAGGGGACAGGGGAACTGAAGCTTTCTTT. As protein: CASSPRGDRGTEAFF.

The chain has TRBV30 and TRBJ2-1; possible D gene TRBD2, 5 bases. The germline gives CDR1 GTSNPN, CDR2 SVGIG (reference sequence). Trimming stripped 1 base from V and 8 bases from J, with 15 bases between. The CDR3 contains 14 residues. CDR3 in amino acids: CAWSAGIKLYEQFF. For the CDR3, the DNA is TGTGCCTGGAGTGCCGGGATTAAGCTCTATGAGCAGTTCTTC.

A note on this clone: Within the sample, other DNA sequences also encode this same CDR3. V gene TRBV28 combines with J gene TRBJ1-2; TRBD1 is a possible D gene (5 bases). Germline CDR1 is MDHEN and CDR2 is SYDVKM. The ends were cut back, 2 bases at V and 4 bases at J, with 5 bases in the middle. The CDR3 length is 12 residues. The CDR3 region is CASSLQGYGYTF. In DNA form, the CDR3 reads TGTGCCAGCAGTTTACAGGGCTATGGCTACACCTTC.

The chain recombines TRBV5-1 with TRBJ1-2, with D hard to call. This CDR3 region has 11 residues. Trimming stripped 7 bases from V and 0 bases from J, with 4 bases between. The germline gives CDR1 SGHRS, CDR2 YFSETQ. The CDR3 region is CASVTNYGYTF. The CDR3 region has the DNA TGCGCCAGCGTAACTAACTATGGCTACACCTTC.

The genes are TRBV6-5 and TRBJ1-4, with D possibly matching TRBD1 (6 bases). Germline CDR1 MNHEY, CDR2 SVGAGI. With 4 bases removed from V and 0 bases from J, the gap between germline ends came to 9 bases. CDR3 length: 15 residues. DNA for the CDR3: TGTGCCAGCAGTTTACAGGGATCAACTAATGAAAAACTGTTTTTT. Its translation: CASSLQGSTNEKLFF.

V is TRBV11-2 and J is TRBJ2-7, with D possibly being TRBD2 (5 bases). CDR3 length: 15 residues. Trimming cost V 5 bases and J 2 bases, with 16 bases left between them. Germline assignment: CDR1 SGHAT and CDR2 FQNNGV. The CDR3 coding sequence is TGTGCCAGCAGCCATCATGCCATCGGGGCCTACGAGCAGTACTTC. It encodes CASSHHAIGAYEQYF.

The CDR3 DNA reads TGTGCCAGCAGCAGAGGCGAGGCTTACCGAGAGACCCAGTACTTC. Its translation: CASSRGEAYRETQYF. The chain carries TRBV7-2 and TRBJ2-5; D not resolved. The CDR3 loop spans 15 amino acids. The V gene's germline CDR1 is SGHTA and CDR2 FQGNSA. V lost 5 bases and J lost 4, with 17 bases in between.

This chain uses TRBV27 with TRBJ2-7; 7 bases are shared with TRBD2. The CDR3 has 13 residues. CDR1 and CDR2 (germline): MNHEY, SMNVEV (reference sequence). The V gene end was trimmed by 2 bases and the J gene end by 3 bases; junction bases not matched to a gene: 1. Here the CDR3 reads CASSLRGDYEQYF. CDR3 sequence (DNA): TGTGCCAGCAGTTTACGGGGGGACTACGAGCAGTACTTC.

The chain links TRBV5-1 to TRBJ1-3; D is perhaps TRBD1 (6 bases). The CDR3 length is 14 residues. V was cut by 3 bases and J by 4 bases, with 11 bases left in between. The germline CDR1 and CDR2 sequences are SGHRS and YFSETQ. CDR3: CASSSQGTGNTIYF. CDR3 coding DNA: TGCGCCAGCAGCTCCCAGGGGACGGGAAACACCATATATTTT.

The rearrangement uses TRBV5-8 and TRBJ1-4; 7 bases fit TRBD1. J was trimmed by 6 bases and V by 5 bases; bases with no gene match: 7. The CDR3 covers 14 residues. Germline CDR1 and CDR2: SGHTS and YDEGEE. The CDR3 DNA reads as TGTGCCAGCAGTGCGACAGGGTCAGATGAAAAACTGTTTTTT. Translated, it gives CASSATGSDEKLFF.

CDR3 loop: CASSYSGTGRLETQYF. Written as DNA, the CDR3 is TGTGCCAGCAGTTACTCCGGGACAGGGAGGTTGGAGACCCAGTACTTC. The J gene is TRBJ2-5, the V gene TRBV6-5; the match to TRBD1 covers 9 bases. This CDR3 is built from 16 residues. With V trimmed by 0 bases and J by 5 bases, 7 bases remained unmatched. Germline CDR1 reads MNHEY; CDR2 reads SVGAGI.